A single TCR beta chain is shown here with its context. What it binds is unknown. The data originate from a study of T cell repertoires in cytomegalovirus infection. In the study overall: TCR beta signatures that were public indicated CMV infection and matching HLA type.

Germline-derived CDR1 and CDR2 are SEHNR and FQNEAQ (reference sequence). V lost 4 bases to trimming and J lost 6 bases; unmatched junction nucleotides: 6. The CDR3 has 15 amino acids. Overall study findings and caveats: Clonotypes of TCR beta that were HLA-C-restricted and CMV-specific dominated the ex vivo response.

TCRdb ran MiXCR on the reads and lists one entry per CDR3 protein. This table holds roughly 150,000 distinct CDR3 sequences, roughly a third found once. This clonotype was obtained from a human donor in good health (CMV status not recorded). Some clones in this sample may be carry-over from other donors' samples. This sample comprised CD8+ T cells from cultured PBMCs, obtained from culture after CMV antigen stimulation. The rearrangement links TRBV7-9 to TRBJ1-2, with 12 bases aligning to TRBD1. CDR3 in DNA: TGTGCCAGCAGCTCCGGGACAGGGGGCTCAGATGGCTACACCTTC. It translates to CASSSGTGGSDGYTF. Drawing the rest from reference TRBV7-9 and TRBJ1-2, the complete variable domain is DTGVSQNPRHKITKRGQNVTFRCDPISEHNRLYWYRQTLGQGPEFLTYFQNEAQLEKSRLLSDRFSAERPKGSFSTLEIQRTEQGDSAMYLCASSSGTGGSDGYTFGSGTRLTVV.